A selection of T cell receptor beta chains follows, all from one sample in a study of blood T cell repertoires in COVID-19. This table comes from immunoSEQ multiplex PCR, and its TCRdb copy is limited to in-frame clones, with some not included. The table shows 300,000 to 400,000 clones, with roughly 89% occurring only once. Sequencing used peripheral blood. The receptors here all came from a woman under 30 who had recovered from COVID-19. The CDR3 runs from the conserved cysteine through the conserved F or W.

>TRBJ1-1|TRBV5-5
CASSFWGMNTEAFF
>TRBJ1-2|TRBV5-4
CASSSDRENYGYTF
>TRBJ1-3|TRBV28
CASSLDSSGNTIYF
>TRBJ2-2|TRBV19
CASSSGLAGNTGELFF
>TRBJ2-3|TRBV6-5
CASSYSRASTDTQYF
>TRBJ1-4|TRBV5-1
CASSPQGGQGEKLFF
>TRBJ2-3|TRBV4-3
CASSQSYPGNTDTQYF
>TRBJ1-3|TRBV5-1
CASSLEAGDRNTIYF
>TRBJ1-1|TRBV6-5
CASSSAGVNTEAFF
>TRBJ2-1|TRBV20-1
CSASLASGSLVGNEQFF
>TRBJ2-2|TRBV7-2
CASSLGTGGTNTGELFF
>TRBJ2-2|TRBV11-3
CASSPLYPGNTGELFF
>TRBJ1-1|TRBV27
CASTRYQGSSTEAFF
>TRBJ2-1|TRBV6-6
CASAASSYNEQFF
>TRBJ1-1|TRBV2
CASGGRQNTEAFF
>TRBJ2-3|TRBV3-1/TRBV3-2
CASSQDALNTQYF
>TRBJ2-1|TRBV10-1
CASGGRGEQFF
>TRBJ1-2|TRBV28
CASSPDRGGGYTF
>TRBJ2-1|TRBV19
CASSIRTGSSYNEQFF
>TRBJ2-2|TRBV5-8
CASSLMDRDTGELFF
>TRBJ2-1|TRBV5-5
CASSTNPGQGFDEQFF
>TRBJ1-4|TRBV19
CASSIAAGGAGANEKLFF
>TRBJ1-2|TRBV24-1
CATSDPGTSGGYTF
>TRBJ2-5|TRBV5-1
CASSLVASGRRETQYF
>TRBJ1-5|TRBV19
CASSMTPGLQPQHF
>TRBJ1-2|TRBV7-9
CASSLGGDYGYTF
>TRBJ2-5|TRBV9
CASSARPGTGSGQETQYF
>TRBJ1-1|TRBV5-4
CASSPGIWRANTEAFF
>TRBJ1-2|TRBV11-2
CASSFKSSYGYTF
>TRBJ2-2|TRBV24-1
CATSPFPGGSATGELFF
>TRBJ1-5|TRBV7-2
CASSLESRGQPQHF
>TRBJ2-4|TRBV6-2/TRBV6-3
CASSYRRLAGGPWDKNIQYF
>TRBJ2-1|TRBV7-6
CASSQTSGRAYEQFF
>TRBJ1-3|TRBV11-3
CASSSRQVVYSGNTIYF
>TRBJ2-3|TRBV19
CASSIAGGSGSTDTQYF
>TRBJ1-6|TRBV7-2
CASSFRGTESSYNSPLHF
>TRBJ1-5|TRBV30
CAWSVLAGDNQPQHF
>TRBJ1-5|TRBV24-1
CATSDPGQGSNQPQHF
>TRBJ1-2|TRBV27
CASRGGTGSNYGYTF
>TRBJ1-4|TRBV6-6
CASSLGVANEKLFF
>TRBJ2-1|TRBV5-5
CASSRMGGSSYNEQFF
>TRBJ2-1|TRBV7-2
CASTAGPSGRRPYNEQFF
>TRBJ1-2|TRBV5-6
CASSLVRDGYTF
>TRBJ1-1|TRBV9
CASSVGQGYGTEAFF